The subject of this entry is one T cell receptor (beta chain). CDR3 length equals 15 residues. Germline values: CDR1 MDHEN, CDR2 SYDVKM. Trimming cost V 8 bases and J 5 bases, with 20 bases left between them. After constant-region reverse-primer amplification, full-length variable regions underwent semi-nested PCR with Nested Universal Primer A. MiXCR, run by TCRdb on the 5' RACE reads, gives a single entry per CDR3 protein. The profile covers approximately 40,000 distinct CDR3 sequences, with over 25% appearing a single time and just over 4% taken by the ten largest. Sample: tumor-infiltrating memory CD4+ T cells sorted from the breast tumor. Subset meaning: memory CD4+ T cells, CD4+CD45RO+CD25-. This sequence was found in a female donor with breast cancer. The V and J genes are TRBV28 and TRBJ2-3, with D possibly TRBD2 on 5 matching bases. The CDR3, as DNA: TGTGCCAGCGTGGTTGGCGGGTCAAGACGAGATACGCAGTATTTT. Amino acids: CASVVGGSRRDTQYF.